Below are 4 T cell receptor beta chains sequenced from a single sample in a study of tissue T cells after allogeneic stem cell transplantation. This table comes from immunoSEQ multiplex PCR, and its TCRdb copy is limited to in-frame clones, with some not included. Found here are approximately 9,700 clones, around 62% of them singletons; the top ten hold 9% to 9.5%. The specimen was tissue from the ileum, collected at autopsy. All receptors derive from a woman aged 18 to 50 with breast cancer.

The table lists this clone with a few counts. The chain employs TRBV4-3 and TRBJ1-2; the D gene is possibly TRBD1 (5 bases). This CDR3 has 13 residues. Trimming took 4 bases from V and 4 from J, leaving 10 bases between them. Germline lookup yields CDR1 LGHNA and CDR2 YSLEER. The CDR3 here is CASSPGRGYGYTF. The CDR3 coding sequence is TGCGCCAGCAGCCCGGGGAGGGGCTATGGCTACACCTTC.

The rearrangement links TRBV9 to TRBJ2-1; tentative D call: TRBD2 (7 bases). The CDR3 consists of 14 residues. V lost 3 bases and J lost 8, with 15 bases in between. The germline CDR1 and CDR2 sequences are SGDLS and YYNGEE. The DNA of the CDR3 is TGTGCCAGCAGCGCAGAGGGGGGAGGGTATGAGCAGTTCTTC. This translates into CASSAEGGGYEQFF.

V is TRBV7-2 and J is TRBJ1-1; TRBD1 is a possible D gene (5 bases). CDR1 and CDR2 from the germline V gene are SGHTA and FQGNSA. The CDR3 has 12 amino acids. V dropped 4 bases and J dropped 8 bases, with 11 bases sitting between them. CDR3 region: CASSWVGAEAFF. DNA of the CDR3: TGTGCCAGCAGCTGGGTTGGGGCGGAAGCTTTCTTT.

The rearrangement uses TRBV19 and TRBJ1-1; 7 nucleotides align to TRBD1. Per the germline V gene, CDR1 is LNHDA and CDR2 is SQIVND (reference sequence). This CDR3 has 14 amino acids. The junction had 9 bases not matched to a gene; V was cut back by 5 bases and J by 6 bases. In nucleotides, the CDR3 is TGTGCCAGTAGTCTTCAGGGGGGACTGTCTGAAGCTTTCTTT. Its translation: CASSLQGGLSEAFF.